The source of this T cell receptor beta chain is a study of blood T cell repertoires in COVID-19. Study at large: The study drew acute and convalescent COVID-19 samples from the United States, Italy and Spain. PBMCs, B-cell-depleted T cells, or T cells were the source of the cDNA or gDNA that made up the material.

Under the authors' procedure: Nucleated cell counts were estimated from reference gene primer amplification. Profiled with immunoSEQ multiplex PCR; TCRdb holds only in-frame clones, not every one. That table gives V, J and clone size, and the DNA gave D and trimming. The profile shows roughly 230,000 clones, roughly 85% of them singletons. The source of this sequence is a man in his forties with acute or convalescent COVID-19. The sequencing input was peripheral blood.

The chain's CDR3 is CASSVPGDTEAFF. CDR3 nucleotides: TGTGCCAGCAGCGTCCCAGGGGATACTGAAGCTTTCTTT. The chain joins TRBV9 to TRBJ1-1, with D perhaps matching TRBD1 (6 bases). V shed 2 bases and J shed 5 bases, with 10 bases lying between them. Germline V lookup: CDR1 SGDLS, CDR2 YYNGEE. This CDR3 has 13 residues.